This TCR beta chain was recorded in a study of blood T cell repertoires in COVID-19. Generated by immunoSEQ multiplex PCR, the TCRdb table keeps only in-frame clones and is missing some. The profile shows some 510,000 clones, approximately 87% of them singletons. Assignments of participants to cohorts depended upon their own reported clinical history. Cohort 3 recovery required two negative PCRs, clearance, or symptom resolution. Sample: PBMCs or T cells enriched from blood (not recorded which). The TCR sequence derives from a middle-aged woman who had recovered from COVID-19.

CDR3 in amino acids: CASSHLTGLYEQYF. The CDR3, as DNA: TGTGCCAGCAGCCACTTGACAGGGTTGTACGAGCAGTACTTC. This chain joins TRBV7-9 and TRBJ2-7, with 7 bases aligning to TRBD1. The CDR3 spans 14 residues. Trimming cost V 5 bases and J 4 bases; bases outside gene matches: 8. Germline CDR1 is SEHNR and CDR2 is FQNEAQ (reference sequence).